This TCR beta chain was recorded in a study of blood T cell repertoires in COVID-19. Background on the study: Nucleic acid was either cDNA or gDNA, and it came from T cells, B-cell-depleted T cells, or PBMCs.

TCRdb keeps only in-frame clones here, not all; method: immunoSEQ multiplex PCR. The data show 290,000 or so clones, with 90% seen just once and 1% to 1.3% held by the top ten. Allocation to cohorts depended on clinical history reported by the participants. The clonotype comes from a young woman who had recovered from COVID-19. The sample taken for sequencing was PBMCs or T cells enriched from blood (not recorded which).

CDR3 amino acids: CASSYSLRDRGPRYTEAFF. CDR3 nucleotide sequence: TGTGCCAGCAGTTACTCCCTCCGGGACAGGGGGCCGAGGTACACTGAAGCTTTCTTT. The chain has TRBV6-2 or TRBV6-3 and TRBJ1-1, with 12 nucleotides matching TRBD1. Germline CDR1 is MNHEY and CDR2 is SVGEGT. The V gene end was trimmed by 0 bases and the J gene end by 3 bases; junction bases not matched to a gene: 11. CDR3 size: 19 residues.